This T cell receptor beta chain was identified in a study of blood T cell repertoires in COVID-19. Study summary: Acute and convalescent COVID-19 specimens originated in the United States, Italy and Spain.

Individuals drawn from 24 US areas were about 18 to 90 years old. Losses at the gene ends were 6 bases for V and 8 bases for J; bases not matched to a gene: 7. CDR3 length: 15 amino acids. CDR1 and CDR2 (germline): MNHEY, SVGAGI. The repertoire was sequenced with immunoSEQ multiplex PCR; TCRdb's copy has only in-frame clones and lacks some. The table lists under 250,000 clones, approximately 83% of them singletons. Sequencing was performed on PBMCs or T cells enriched from blood (not recorded which). This sequence joins TRBV6-5 and TRBJ2-3; TRBD2 agrees at 14 bases. The clonotype originates from a woman between 50 and 59 years old who had been exposed to COVID-19. The CDR3 region is CASRLTSGGGITQYF. CDR3 nucleotide sequence: TGTGCCAGCAGATTGACTAGCGGGGGGGGGATTACGCAGTATTTT.